The rows below give T cell receptor beta chains drawn from one sample of a study of shared clonotypes between healthy human individuals. Assay used: immunoSEQ multiplex PCR; TCRdb lists only in-frame clones, some missing. The top ten hold 10% to 15% of the sample, which has roughly 450,000 clones, 60% to 85% seen once. The material sequenced was PBMCs. The receptors originated from a woman aged 40 to 50 in good health. Some clones in this sample may be carry-over from other donors' samples. Both conserved end residues are part of each CDR3. The order of the fields is J gene, V gene, CDR3 protein.

TRBJ2-7	TRBV28	CASSLYGTYEQYF
TRBJ2-5	TRBV5-4	CASSLSTSRETQYF
TRBJ2-5	TRBV30	CAWSKLAGVGETQYF
TRBJ2-7	TRBV7-8	CASSGSYEQYF
TRBJ2-1	TRBV7-2	CASSLSVTQNNEQFF
TRBJ2-5	TRBV21-1	CASLLRIQETQYF
TRBJ1-3	TRBV23-1	CASSHPLGPGNTIYF
TRBJ2-7	TRBV14	CASSQAGYEQYF
TRBJ2-7	TRBV5-8	CASRSRDSQYEQYF
TRBJ2-7	TRBV21-1	CASGSVPSGSGYEQYF
TRBJ2-5	TRBV9	CASTPGTSGNSGETQYF
TRBJ1-2	TRBV28	CASITPRGGANYGYTF
TRBJ2-2	TRBV2	CASSGVNTGELFF
TRBJ2-7	TRBV5-5	CASSLGIAGDEQYF
TRBJ2-1	TRBV9	CASSQTRTSNEQFF
TRBJ2-7	TRBV11-3	CASSGQGSYEQYF
TRBJ1-5	TRBV28	CASSPPGAGPFQPQHF
TRBJ2-2	TRBV7-3	CASSSPGLVGTGELFF
TRBJ2-7	TRBV10-3	CAISDLAGGPPYEQYF
TRBJ2-7	TRBV2	CASSEEPLAGAEQYF
TRBJ1-3	TRBV28	CASRQGFQPFFGGNTIYF
TRBJ1-1	TRBV29-1	CSVAVGYTEAFF
TRBJ2-7	TRBV2	CASSERGSGQTF
TRBJ2-5	TRBV19	CASTPTGGEGETQYF
TRBJ1-2	TRBV7-2	CASSPPGGGYTF
TRBJ2-1	TRBV11-2	CASSFGARNNEQFF
TRBJ2-2	TRBV10-1	CASGRTGGELFF
TRBJ2-1	TRBV10-2	CASTYPETAINEQFF
TRBJ1-2	TRBV28	CASSWWWGYTF
TRBJ1-1	TRBV4-1	CASSLPTSTNTEAFF
TRBJ2-7	TRBV5-1	CASSLDPPSSYEQYF
TRBJ2-2	TRBV6-5	CASSSSGGTGELFF
TRBJ2-7	TRBV7-8	CASSRGRLSYEQYF
TRBJ2-1	TRBV27	CASSLRLAGGPPSSYNEQFF
TRBJ2-2	TRBV9	CASSVTTGELFF
TRBJ2-6	TRBV6-5	CASRPNGVGANVLTF
TRBJ1-5	TRBV15	CATSRNLAPNQPQHF
TRBJ2-7	TRBV4-2	CASSQSYEQYF
TRBJ2-1	TRBV5-4	CASSPMGAYNEQFF
TRBJ2-7	TRBV5-4	CASSRKGAGDEQYF
TRBJ2-7	TRBV9	CASSVSPGNEQYF
TRBJ1-3	TRBV2	CASSAGYGGNTIYF
TRBJ1-1	TRBV18	CASSPLSKMNTEAFF
TRBJ2-3	TRBV4-1	CASSRTFAPAARMEAGGYF
TRBJ1-2	TRBV11-2	CASSTLTYGYTF